This record covers a single TCR beta chain. The antigen is unknown. Genes and germline come from the mouse. The CDR3 is cut off 1 residue early in the read; its end comes from the germline J gene. The sample belongs to a study of tissue T cells after allogeneic stem cell transplantation. The study's findings and limits: Few T cell clones were shared across patients, but motif clusters showed tissue-specific shared signatures.

Survey-depth TCRbeta CDR3 sequencing reported V/J genes and productive frequencies. Method: immunoSEQ multiplex PCR; TCRdb's copy keeps in-frame clones and lacks some. The sample has roughly 51,000 clones; 73% are singletons. Germline-derived CDR1 and CDR2 are SGHSN and HYEKVE. The CDR3 spans 13 residues. V trimming: 2 bases; J trimming: 7 bases; junction bases outside the gene matches: 3. The V call is TRBV12-1, the J call TRBJ2-4; 9 nucleotides agree with TRBD2. Specimen: sorted cells pooled from one or two spleens. The sequence derives from a pool of C57BL/6 mice in good health. CDR3 sequence: CASSPGLGDTLYF. Partial CDR3 DNA: TGTGCCAGCTCTCCGGGACTGGGAGACACCTTGTAC.